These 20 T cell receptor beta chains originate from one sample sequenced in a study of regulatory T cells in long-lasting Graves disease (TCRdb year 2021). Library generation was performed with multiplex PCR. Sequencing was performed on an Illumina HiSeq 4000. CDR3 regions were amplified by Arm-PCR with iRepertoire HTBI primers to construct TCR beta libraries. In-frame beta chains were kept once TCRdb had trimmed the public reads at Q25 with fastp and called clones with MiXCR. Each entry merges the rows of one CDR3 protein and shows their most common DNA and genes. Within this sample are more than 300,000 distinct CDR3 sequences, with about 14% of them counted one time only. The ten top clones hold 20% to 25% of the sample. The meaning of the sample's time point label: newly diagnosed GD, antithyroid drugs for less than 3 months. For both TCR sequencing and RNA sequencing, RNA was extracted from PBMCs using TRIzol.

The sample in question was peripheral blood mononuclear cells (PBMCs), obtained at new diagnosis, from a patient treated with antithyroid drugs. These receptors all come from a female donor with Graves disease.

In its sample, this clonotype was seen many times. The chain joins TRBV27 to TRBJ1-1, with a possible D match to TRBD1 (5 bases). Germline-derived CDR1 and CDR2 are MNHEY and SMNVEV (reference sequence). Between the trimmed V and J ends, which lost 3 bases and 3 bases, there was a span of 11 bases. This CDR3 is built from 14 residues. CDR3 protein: CASSLRGGYTEAFF. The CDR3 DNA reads TGTGCCAGCAGTTTGCGGGGGGGGTACACTGAAGCTTTCTTT.

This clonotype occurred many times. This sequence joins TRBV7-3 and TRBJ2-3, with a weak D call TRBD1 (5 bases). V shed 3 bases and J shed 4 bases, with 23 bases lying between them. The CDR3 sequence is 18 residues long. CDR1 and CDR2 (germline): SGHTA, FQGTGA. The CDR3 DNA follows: TGTGCCAGCAGCTTTTACCCGTCTTTCGCGCAGGGCCCAGATACGCAGTATTTT. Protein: CASSFYPSFAQGPDTQYF.

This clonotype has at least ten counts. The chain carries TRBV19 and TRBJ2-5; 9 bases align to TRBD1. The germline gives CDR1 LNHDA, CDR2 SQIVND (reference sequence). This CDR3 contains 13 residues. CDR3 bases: TGTGCAACGGGACAGGGTTTGCAAGAGACCCAGTACTTC. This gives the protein CATGQGLQETQYF.

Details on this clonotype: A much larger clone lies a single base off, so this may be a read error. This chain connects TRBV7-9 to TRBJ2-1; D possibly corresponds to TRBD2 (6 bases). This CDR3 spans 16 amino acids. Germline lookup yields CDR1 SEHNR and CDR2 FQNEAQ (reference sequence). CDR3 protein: CASGLEAGGVGNEQFF. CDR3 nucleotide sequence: TGTGCCAGCGGCTTAGAGGCAGGAGGGGTTGGGAATGAGCAGTTCTTC. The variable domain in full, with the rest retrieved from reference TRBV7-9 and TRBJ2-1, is DTGVSQNPRHKITKRGQNVTFRCDPISEHNRLYWYRQTLGQGPEFLTYFQNEAQLEKSRLLSDRFSAERPKGSFSTLEIQRTEQGDSAMYLCASGLEAGGVGNEQFFGPGTRLTVL.

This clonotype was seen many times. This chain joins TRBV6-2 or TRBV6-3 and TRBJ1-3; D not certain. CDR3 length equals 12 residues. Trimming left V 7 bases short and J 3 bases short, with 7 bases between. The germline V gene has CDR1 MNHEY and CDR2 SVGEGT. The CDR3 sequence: CASMIFGNTIYF. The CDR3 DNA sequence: TGTGCCAGCATGATATTTGGAAACACCATATATTTT.

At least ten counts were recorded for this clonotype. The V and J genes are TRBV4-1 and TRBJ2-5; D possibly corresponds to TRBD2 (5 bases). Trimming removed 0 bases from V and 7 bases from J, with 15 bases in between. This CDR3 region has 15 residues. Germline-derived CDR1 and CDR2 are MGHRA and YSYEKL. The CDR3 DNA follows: TGCGCCAGCAGCCAAGAGTGGAACGGGCGGGCGACCCAGTACTTC. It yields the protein CASSQEWNGRATQYF.

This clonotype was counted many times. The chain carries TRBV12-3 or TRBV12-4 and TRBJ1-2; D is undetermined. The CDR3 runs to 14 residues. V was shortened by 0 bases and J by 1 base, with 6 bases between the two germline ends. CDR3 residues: CASSLALGNYGYTF. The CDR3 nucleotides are TGTGCCAGCAGTTTAGCGCTGGGTAACTATGGCTACACCTTC.

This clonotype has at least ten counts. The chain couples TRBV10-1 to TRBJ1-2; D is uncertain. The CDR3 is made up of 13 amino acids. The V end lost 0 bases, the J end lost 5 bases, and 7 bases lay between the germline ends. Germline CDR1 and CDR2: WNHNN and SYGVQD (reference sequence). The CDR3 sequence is CASSESRAYGYTF. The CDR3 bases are TGCGCCAGCAGTGAGTCCCGGGCATATGGCTACACCTTC.

The CDR3 DNA reads as TGTGCCAGCAGCTTAGAGGGGGGGGCGTCCGAGCAGTACTTC. This encodes CASSLEGGASEQYF. The gene calls are TRBV7-3 and TRBJ2-7; TRBD2 might be the D (7 bases). This CDR3 spans 14 amino acids. Trimming cost V 2 bases and J 6 bases, with 14 bases left between them. Germline lookup yields CDR1 SGHTA and CDR2 FQGTGA.

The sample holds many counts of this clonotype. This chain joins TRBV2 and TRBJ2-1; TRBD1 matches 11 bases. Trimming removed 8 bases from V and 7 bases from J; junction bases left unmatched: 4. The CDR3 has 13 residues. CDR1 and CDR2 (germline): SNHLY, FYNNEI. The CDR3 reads CASRDRGSNEQFF. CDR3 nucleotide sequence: TGTGCCAGCCGGGACAGGGGGTCTAATGAGCAGTTCTTC.

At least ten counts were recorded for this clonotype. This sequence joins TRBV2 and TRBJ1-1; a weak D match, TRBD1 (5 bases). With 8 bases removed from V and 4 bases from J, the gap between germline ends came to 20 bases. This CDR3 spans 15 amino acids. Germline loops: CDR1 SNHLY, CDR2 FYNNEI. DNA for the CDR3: TGTGCCAGCCGTAAGGTCTCCGGTGGGGGCACTGAAGCTTTCTTT. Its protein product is CASRKVSGGGTEAFF. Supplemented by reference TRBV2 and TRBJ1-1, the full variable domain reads EPEVTQTPSHQVTQMGQEVILRCVPISNHLYFYWYRQILGQKVEFLVSFYNNEISEKSEIFDDQFSVERPDGSNFTLKIRSTKLEDSAMYFCASRKVSGGGTEAFFGQGTRLTVV.

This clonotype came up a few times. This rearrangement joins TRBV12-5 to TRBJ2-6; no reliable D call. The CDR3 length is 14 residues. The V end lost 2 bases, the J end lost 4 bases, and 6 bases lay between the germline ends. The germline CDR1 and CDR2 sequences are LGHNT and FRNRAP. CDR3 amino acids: CASGLNSGANVLTF. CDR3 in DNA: TGTGCTAGTGGTTTGAACTCCGGGGCCAACGTCCTGACTTTC.

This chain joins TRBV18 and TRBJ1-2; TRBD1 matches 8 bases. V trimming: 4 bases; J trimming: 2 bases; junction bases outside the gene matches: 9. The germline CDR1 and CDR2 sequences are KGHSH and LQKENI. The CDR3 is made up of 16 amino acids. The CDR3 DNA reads TGTGCCAGCTCACTAACAACAGGGGGAGTAAACTATGGCTACACCTTC. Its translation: CASSLTTGGVNYGYTF.

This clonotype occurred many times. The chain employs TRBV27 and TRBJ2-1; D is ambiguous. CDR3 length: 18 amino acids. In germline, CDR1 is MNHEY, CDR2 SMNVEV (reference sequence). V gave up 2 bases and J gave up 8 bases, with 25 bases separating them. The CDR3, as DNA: TGTGCCAGCAGTTTAAATAAGGGTTGGTACCAAGCGATGGATGAGCAGTTCTTC. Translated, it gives CASSLNKGWYQAMDEQFF.

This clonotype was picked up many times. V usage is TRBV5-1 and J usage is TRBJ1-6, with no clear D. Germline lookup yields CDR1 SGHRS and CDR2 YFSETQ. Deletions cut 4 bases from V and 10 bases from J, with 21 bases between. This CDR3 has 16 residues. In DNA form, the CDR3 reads TGCGCCAGCAGCCCGCTCCGGCGCGGCAGCTCATCACCCCTCCACTTT. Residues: CASSPLRRGSSSPLHF.

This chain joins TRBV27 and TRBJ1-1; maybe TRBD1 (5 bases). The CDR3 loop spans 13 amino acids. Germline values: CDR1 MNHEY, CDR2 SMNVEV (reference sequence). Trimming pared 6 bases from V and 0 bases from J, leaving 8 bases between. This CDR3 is CASRAGLNTEAFF. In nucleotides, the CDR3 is TGTGCCAGCAGGGCAGGGCTGAACACTGAAGCTTTCTTT.

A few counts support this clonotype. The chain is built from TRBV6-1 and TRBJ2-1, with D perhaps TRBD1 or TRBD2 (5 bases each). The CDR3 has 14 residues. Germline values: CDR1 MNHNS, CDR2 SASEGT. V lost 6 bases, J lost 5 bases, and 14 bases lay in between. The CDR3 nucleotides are TGTGCCAGCAGAAGGATAGAGGGGCACAATGAGCAGTTCTTC. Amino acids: CASRRIEGHNEQFF.

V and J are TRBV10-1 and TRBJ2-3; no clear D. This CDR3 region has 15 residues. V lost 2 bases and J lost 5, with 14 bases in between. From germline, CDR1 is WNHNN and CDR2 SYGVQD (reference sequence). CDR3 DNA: TGCGCCAGCAGTGAGAGTCAGCGACGGGTAGATACGCAGTATTTT. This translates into CASSESQRRVDTQYF.

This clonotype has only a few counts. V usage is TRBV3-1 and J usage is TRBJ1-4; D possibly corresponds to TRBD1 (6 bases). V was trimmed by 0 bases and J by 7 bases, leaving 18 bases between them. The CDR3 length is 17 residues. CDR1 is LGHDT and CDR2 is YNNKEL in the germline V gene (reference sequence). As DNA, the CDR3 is TGTGCCAGCAGCCAAGAAACCGCTTCGGGGGCGGTTGAAAAACTGTTTTTT. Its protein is CASSQETASGAVEKLFF.

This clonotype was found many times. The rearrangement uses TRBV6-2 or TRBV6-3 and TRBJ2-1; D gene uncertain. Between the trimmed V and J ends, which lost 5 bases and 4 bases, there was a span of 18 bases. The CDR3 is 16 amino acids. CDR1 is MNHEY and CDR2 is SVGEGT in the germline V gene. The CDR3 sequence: CASSPVAPVMYNEQFF. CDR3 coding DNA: TGTGCCAGCAGTCCCGTGGCCCCAGTCATGTACAATGAGCAGTTCTTC.